Shown below are 32 T cell receptor beta chains from a single sample sequenced in a study of identical twins. TCRdb re-called the 5' RACE reads with MiXCR, one entry per CDR3 protein. This repertoire shows about 550,000 distinct CDR3 sequences, 20% to 25% found once; its top ten account for approximately 0.49%. This sample was also put to use in a study of yellow fever vaccine responses in identical twins.

The source material was CD4+ T cells sorted from blood. The receptors shown here come from a woman aged 18-29 years in good health.

This clonotype was found a few times. The chain couples TRBV5-8 to TRBJ1-2, with TRBD1 as a possible D gene (5 bases). V was pared by 4 bases and J by 2 bases, with 12 bases between. Germline V gene lookup returns CDR1 SGHTS and CDR2 YDEGEE. The CDR3 length is 14 residues. In DNA, the CDR3 is TGTGCCAGCAGCAATAGGGACGGCAACTATGGCTACACCTTC. It codes for CASSNRDGNYGYTF.

This sequence joins TRBV5-1 and TRBJ1-2; D may be TRBD1 (5 bases). The V gene's germline CDR1 is SGHRS and CDR2 YFSETQ. Trimming took off 7 bases at V and 4 bases at J, with 11 bases between the two ends. This CDR3 is built from 12 residues. The CDR3 region is CASSGAGYGYTF. The CDR3 coding sequence is TGCGCCAGCTCCGGGGCGGGCTATGGCTACACCTTC.

The V and J genes are TRBV5-1 and TRBJ2-3, with D possibly called TRBD1 or TRBD2 (5 bases each). V gave up 4 bases and J gave up 4 bases, with 13 bases separating them. Germline values: CDR1 SGHRS, CDR2 YFSETQ. The CDR3 has 14 residues. Here the CDR3 reads CASSRGTEPDTQYF. CDR3 DNA: TGCGCCAGCAGCCGAGGGACGGAGCCAGATACGCAGTATTTT.

The rearrangement links TRBV10-3 to TRBJ2-5, with D unresolved. The CDR3 consists of 12 residues. V was clipped by 6 bases and J by 2 bases, with 7 bases between them. Germline V gene lookup returns CDR1 ENHRY and CDR2 SYGVKD. CDR3 residues: CAISHGQETQYF. In DNA form, the CDR3 reads TGTGCCATCAGCCACGGGCAAGAGACCCAGTACTTC.

This chain links TRBV5-1 with TRBJ2-1; 9 positions match TRBD2. CDR1 and CDR2 from the germline V gene are SGHRS and YFSETQ. V was pared by 0 bases and J by 9 bases, with 4 bases of the junction left unmatched. This CDR3 region has 14 residues. As DNA, the CDR3 is TGCGCCAGCAGCTTGGTGGCGGGAGGGTTTGAGCAGTTCTTC. This translates into CASSLVAGGFEQFF.

This clonotype was picked up a small number of times. The chain has TRBV20-1 and TRBJ1-1; 10 nucleotides match TRBD1. The J segment lost 6 bases and the V segment lost 0 bases, leaving 1 base of the junction unmatched. The germline CDR1 and CDR2 sequences are DFQATT and SNEGSKA (reference sequence). The CDR3 contains 13 residues. CDR3 nucleotides: TGCAGTGCTAGAGAGGGGACAGGGGCTGAAGCTTTCTTT. It yields the protein CSAREGTGAEAFF.

The rearrangement uses TRBV4-2 and TRBJ2-1, with 8 positions matching TRBD1. This CDR3 region has 16 residues. Germline CDR1 LGHNA, CDR2 YNFKEQ. With V trimmed by 1 base and J by 2 bases, 4 bases remained unmatched. This chain's CDR3 is CASSQVQGAAYNEQFF. The CDR3 nucleotides are TGTGCCAGCAGCCAAGTCCAGGGGGCCGCCTACAATGAGCAGTTCTTC.

This clonotype was found a few times. The rearrangement joins TRBV12-3 or TRBV12-4 to TRBJ1-3, with no clear D. V was trimmed by 1 base and J by 0 bases, leaving 4 bases between them. The CDR3 runs to 14 residues. CDR3 nucleotides: TGTGCCAGCAGTTTAGGGTACTCTGGAAACACCATATATTTT. As protein: CASSLGYSGNTIYF.

The CDR3 nucleotides read TGTGCCAGCAGCCAAGGGCTTCAACCCACCGGGGAGCTGTTTTTT. Amino acids: CASSQGLQPTGELFF. The chain combines TRBV3-1 with TRBJ2-2; D gene ambiguous. The V and J ends lost 1 base and 4 bases respectively, with 10 bases between them. The V gene's germline CDR1 is LGHDT and CDR2 YNNKEL (reference sequence). This CDR3 contains 15 residues.

V and J are TRBV3-1 and TRBJ2-3; 10 positions agree with TRBD2. Losses at the gene ends were 0 bases for V and 3 bases for J; bases not matched to a gene: 12. The CDR3 totals 19 residues. CDR1 and CDR2 (germline): LGHDT, YNNKEL (reference sequence). This chain's CDR3 is CASSQDPTSGTASTDTQYF. Written as DNA, the CDR3 is TGTGCCAGCAGCCAAGATCCAACTAGCGGGACGGCGAGTACAGATACGCAGTATTTT.

There are a few counts of this clonotype. The J gene is TRBJ2-2, the V gene TRBV5-1; 8 nucleotides line up with TRBD2. Germline V gene lookup returns CDR1 SGHRS and CDR2 YFSETQ. CDR3 size: 16 residues. The J segment lost 4 bases and the V segment lost 4 bases, leaving 9 bases of the junction unmatched. Here the CDR3 DNA reads TGCGCCAGCAGCAGAGGGGTTAGCGGGGCCACCGGGGAGCTGTTTTTT. The encoded protein is CASSRGVSGATGELFF.

There are a few counts of this clonotype. J is TRBJ2-3 and V is TRBV5-1; 10 bases line up with TRBD2. The V segment lost 2 bases and the J segment 6 bases; nucleotides outside the gene matches: 6. Germline V gives CDR1 SGHRS, CDR2 YFSETQ. This CDR3 spans 15 amino acids. The CDR3 here is CASSFQREGGDTQYF. For the CDR3, the DNA is TGCGCCAGCAGCTTCCAGCGGGAGGGAGGGGATACGCAGTATTTT. Filled out from reference TRBV5-1 and TRBJ2-3, the complete variable domain reads KAGVTQTPRYLIKTRGQQVTLSCSPISGHRSVSWYQQTPGQGLQFLFEYFSETQRNKGNFPGRFSGRQFSNSRSEMNVSTLELGDSALYLCASSFQREGGDTQYFGPGTRLTVL.

The table lists this clonotype with a few counts. The chain links TRBV18 to TRBJ2-2, with D maybe TRBD1 (6 bases). The germline gives CDR1 KGHSH, CDR2 LQKENI. Trimming cost V 4 bases and J 3 bases, with 12 bases left between them. The CDR3 extends over 15 amino acids. CDR3 region: CASSRGQTDTGELFF. The DNA of the CDR3 is TGTGCCAGCTCACGCGGACAGACCGACACCGGGGAGCTGTTTTTT.

The chain couples TRBV12-3 or TRBV12-4 to TRBJ1-4; D is possibly TRBD1 (5 bases). The CDR3 spans 13 residues. Between the trimmed V and J ends, which lost 3 bases and 15 bases, there was a span of 17 bases. CDR3 protein: CASSFRGGIDLFF. The CDR3 region has the DNA TGTGCCAGCAGTTTTCGCGGGGGGATAGACTTGTTTTTT.

This clonotype was detected only a few times. The chain carries TRBV12-3 or TRBV12-4 and TRBJ2-1; 11 bases agree with TRBD2. The CDR3 spans 15 residues. The J segment lost 10 bases and the V segment lost 6 bases, leaving 11 bases of the junction unmatched. DNA for the CDR3: TGTGCCAGCAGGCTGACTAGCGGGGCCCCGAACGAGCAGTTCTTC. It yields the protein CASRLTSGAPNEQFF.

There are a few counts of this clonotype. The V call is TRBV4-1, the J call TRBJ1-4, with D unresolved. V lost 4 bases, J lost 2 bases, and 17 bases lay in between. The CDR3 contains 17 residues. Germline V gene lookup returns CDR1 MGHRA and CDR2 YSYEKL. The CDR3 protein is CASSRSPPQATNEKLFF. The CDR3 nucleotides are TGCGCCAGCAGCCGAAGTCCCCCTCAAGCGACTAATGAAAAACTGTTTTTT.

This clonotype was seen a few times. The chain carries TRBV7-6 and TRBJ2-3; no reliable D call. The CDR3 length is 16 residues. Trimming stripped 1 base from V and 0 bases from J, with 11 bases between. Germline lookup yields CDR1 SGHVS and CDR2 FNYEAQ. The CDR3 is CASSLVGHLSTDTQYF. The CDR3 DNA reads as TGTGCCAGCAGCTTAGTCGGCCATTTAAGCACAGATACGCAGTATTTT.

CDR3 DNA: TGTGCCAGCAGGGGGACTAGTGTTCTACGTGGGGCCAACGTCCTGACTTTC. It yields the protein CASRGTSVLRGANVLTF. The V call is TRBV3-1, the J call TRBJ2-6; 8 bases align to TRBD2. Germline CDR1 and CDR2: LGHDT and YNNKEL (reference sequence). This CDR3 contains 17 residues. V gave up 6 bases and J gave up 3 bases; unmatched junction bases: 10.

The chain uses TRBV24-1 and TRBJ2-7; TRBD1 might be the D (6 bases). The CDR3 runs 15 residues. From germline, CDR1 is KGHDR and CDR2 SFDVKD. Trimming left V 6 bases short and J 2 bases short, with 16 bases between. The CDR3 region has the DNA TGTGCCACCAGTAGGGCAGGGGATTACACCTACGAGCAGTACTTC. Translation gives CATSRAGDYTYEQYF.

V is TRBV7-8 and J is TRBJ2-7, with a weak D call TRBD1 (5 bases). The CDR3 has 16 amino acids. Germline assignment: CDR1 SGHVS and CDR2 FQNEAQ. V dropped 1 base and J dropped 0 bases, with 13 bases sitting between them. The CDR3 here is CASSLGGPGSSYEQYF. DNA of the CDR3: TGTGCCAGCAGCTTAGGGGGCCCGGGCAGCTCCTACGAGCAGTACTTC.

This chain uses TRBV11-3 with TRBJ2-1; weak D call: TRBD2 (6 bases). The V end was cut by 4 bases, the J end by 0 bases, with 13 bases between. Germline V gene lookup returns CDR1 SGHNT and CDR2 YENEEA. The CDR3 is 16 residues long. CDR3 DNA: TGTGCCAGCAGCTCCGCCGGGACTCTCTCCTACAATGAGCAGTTCTTC. It yields the protein CASSSAGTLSYNEQFF.

V and J are TRBV24-1 and TRBJ2-5; D ambiguous. This CDR3 spans 15 amino acids. Germline-derived CDR1 and CDR2 are KGHDR and SFDVKD. Trimming pared 6 bases from V and 2 bases from J, leaving 15 bases between. The CDR3 coding sequence is TGTGCCACCAGTTCGGGCAGAACCTTTCAAGAGACCCAGTACTTC. Amino acids: CATSSGRTFQETQYF.

This clonotype was counted between two and nine times. The chain employs TRBV6-1 and TRBJ1-1; D not resolved. With 7 bases removed from V and 4 bases from J, the gap between germline ends came to 13 bases. The CDR3 has 13 residues. Germline V gene data show CDR1 as MNHNS and CDR2 as SASEGT. For the CDR3, the DNA is TGTGCCAGCACCCATCTTCGAGGCACTGAAGCTTTCTTT. Translated: CASTHLRGTEAFF.

The V gene is TRBV7-9, the J gene TRBJ2-3; D not resolved. CDR1 and CDR2 (germline): SEHNR, FQNEAQ (reference sequence). CDR3 length equals 17 residues. V was shortened by 4 bases and J by 2 bases, with 19 bases between the two germline ends. CDR3: CASSSDHHRRYTDTQYF. The CDR3 DNA reads as TGTGCCAGCAGCTCCGACCATCACCGACGATACACAGATACGCAGTATTTT.

The chain employs TRBV7-9 and TRBJ2-1; the match to TRBD2 covers 7 bases. Losses at the gene ends were 5 bases for V and 0 bases for J; bases not matched to a gene: 10. Germline CDR1 and CDR2: SEHNR and FQNEAQ (reference sequence). The CDR3 contains 17 residues. In DNA form, the CDR3 reads TGTGCCAGCAGCCCCCGAGCGGGGTTTAGCTCCTACAATGAGCAGTTCTTC. Translated: CASSPRAGFSSYNEQFF.

The table lists this clonotype with a few counts. The chain is built from TRBV20-1 and TRBJ2-2; 7 bases are shared with TRBD2. The CDR3 totals 14 residues. Germline values: CDR1 DFQATT, CDR2 SNEGSKA (reference sequence). The CDR3 protein is CSATGLANTGELFF. As DNA, the CDR3 is TGCAGCGCCACCGGACTAGCGAACACCGGGGAGCTGTTTTTT.

This rearrangement joins TRBV7-9 to TRBJ2-1; maybe TRBD1 (6 bases). CDR3 length: 15 residues. V lost 5 bases to trimming and J lost 1 base, with 12 bases between them. Germline assignment: CDR1 SEHNR and CDR2 FQNEAQ (reference sequence). The CDR3 protein is CASSPRQASYNEQFF. The CDR3 DNA reads as TGTGCCAGCAGCCCCCGACAGGCTTCCTACAATGAGCAGTTCTTC.

The genes are TRBV2 and TRBJ2-1, with a possible D match to TRBD2 (5 bases). This CDR3 has 12 amino acids. The germline V and J ends were trimmed by 8 bases and 10 bases, with 15 bases remaining between them. CDR1 and CDR2 (germline): SNHLY, FYNNEI. DNA of the CDR3: TGTGCCAGCCGACTATCCCTATGGGAGCAGTTCTTC. Translated, it gives CASRLSLWEQFF. The variable domain in full, completed from reference TRBV2 and TRBJ2-1, reads EPEVTQTPSHQVTQMGQEVILRCVPISNHLYFYWYRQILGQKVEFLVSFYNNEISEKSEIFDDQFSVERPDGSNFTLKIRSTKLEDSAMYFCASRLSLWEQFFGPGTRLTVL.

This clonotype was observed a few times. V is TRBV29-1 and J is TRBJ2-1; D call uncertain. Trimming pared 3 bases from V and 8 bases from J, leaving 8 bases between. Germline V gene sequence: CDR1 SQVTM, CDR2 ANQGSEA. The CDR3 sequence is 11 residues long. The CDR3 loop reads CSVDLGYEQFF. The CDR3 DNA reads as TGCAGCGTTGATTTGGGGTATGAGCAGTTCTTC.

V and J are TRBV6-1 and TRBJ1-3; D not resolved. The germline V gene encodes CDR1 MNHNS and CDR2 SASEGT. The CDR3 totals 12 residues. Trimming shortened V by 7 bases and J by 0 bases, and 4 bases separated the two germline ends. As DNA, the CDR3 is TGTGCCAGCAAGACCTCTGGAAACACCATATATTTT. This codes for CASKTSGNTIYF.

This chain joins TRBV20-1 and TRBJ2-7; 7 nucleotides agree with TRBD2. The CDR3 sequence is 15 residues long. V was pared by 0 bases and J by 2 bases, with 7 bases of the junction left unmatched. From germline, CDR1 is DFQATT and CDR2 SNEGSKA (reference sequence). DNA for the CDR3: TGCAGTGCTAGAGATATGTTAGCGGGCACCTACGAGCAGTACTTC. It translates to CSARDMLAGTYEQYF.

This clonotype was counted between two and nine times. The J gene is TRBJ1-4, the V gene TRBV29-1, with D possibly matching TRBD1 (5 bases). This CDR3 contains 12 residues. V gave up 5 bases and J gave up 7 bases, with 11 bases separating them. The germline CDR1 and CDR2 sequences are SQVTM and ANQGSEA. The CDR3 protein is CSVRGVGEKLFF. The CDR3, as DNA: TGCAGCGTTCGGGGGGTAGGTGAAAAACTGTTTTTT.